Listed below are T cell receptor beta chains from one sample, sequenced in a study of blood T cell repertoires in COVID-19. TCRdb's table, derived via immunoSEQ multiplex PCR, lists solely in-frame clones and lacks some. The repertoire includes 85,000 to 110,000 clones, more than 70% of them detected once, and approximately 3.5% sits in the top ten. The sample consisted of peripheral blood. The receptors were gathered from a woman aged 60-75 years with acute or convalescent COVID-19. Each CDR3 is given with its conserved first and last residue. The D gene is left open where the match is weak. Where a row states a size, it is once, few, many or the class of an expanded clone; other rows omit it.

j_call d_call clone_size v_call cdr3_aa cdr3_nt
TRBJ2-7 TRBD1 NA TRBV11-2 CASSMGTGALYEQYF TGTGCCAGCAGCATGGGGACAGGGGCCCTCTACGAGCAGTACTTC
TRBJ1-4 NA NA TRBV2 CASSGRSTNEKLFF TGTGCCAGCAGTGGCAGGTCAACTAATGAAAAACTGTTTTTT
TRBJ1-1 NA NA TRBV10-3 CAISDGGRRAEAFF TGTGCCATCAGTGATGGCGGGCGGAGGGCTGAAGCTTTCTTT
TRBJ2-7 NA NA TRBV30 CAWTRGRERPYEQYF TGTGCCTGGACTCGAGGCAGGGAAAGGCCCTACGAGCAGTACTTC
TRBJ2-5 NA NA TRBV19 CASRGETTQETQYF TGTGCCAGTAGGGGAGAAACCACCCAAGAGACCCAGTACTTC
TRBJ1-1 NA NA TRBV2 CASIGEAVLNTEAFF TGTGCCAGCATCGGGGAGGCCGTCTTGAACACTGAAGCTTTCTTT
TRBJ2-1 NA NA TRBV6-4 CASSVQWSSNNEQFF TGTGCCAGCAGTGTCCAGTGGTCATCCAACAATGAGCAGTTCTTC
TRBJ2-3 TRBD1 NA TRBV2 CASSTDRVGTDTQYF TGTGCCAGCAGTACGGACAGGGTGGGAACAGATACGCAGTATTTT
TRBJ1-3 NA NA TRBV6-5 CASSLSTLSRGNTIYF TGTGCCAGCAGTTTAAGTACTCTGTCCAGGGGAAACACCATATATTTT
TRBJ1-1 NA NA TRBV9 CASSVGDSLNTEAFF TGTGCCAGCAGCGTAGGCGACAGCTTGAACACTGAAGCTTTCTTT
TRBJ1-6 NA once TRBV9 CASSVGPGRANSPLHF TGTGCCAGCAGCGTAGGGCCCGGGAGGGCTAATTCACCCCTCCACTTT
TRBJ1-5 NA NA TRBV28 CASSGQRKGQPQHF TGTGCCAGCAGCGGACAGAGGAAAGGGCAGCCCCAGCATTTT
TRBJ2-1 TRBD2 NA TRBV2 CASSRLAGVYNEQFF TGTGCCAGCAGTCGACTAGCGGGAGTCTACAATGAGCAGTTCTTC
TRBJ2-1 TRBD2 NA TRBV10-3 CAIRPAGVYNEQFF TGTGCCATCCGTCCAGCGGGAGTTTACAATGAGCAGTTCTTC
TRBJ1-4 NA NA TRBV6-2/TRBV6-3 CASSRPTAAKALNEKLFF TGTGCCAGCAGCCGACCGACCGCGGCCAAAGCCCTTAATGAAAAACTGTTTTTT
TRBJ1-1 TRBD1 NA TRBV18 CASSSSGQGLEAFF TGTGCCAGCTCATCCTCGGGACAGGGGCTTGAAGCTTTCTTT
TRBJ2-1 TRBD2 NA TRBV4-2 CASSQDGLGASGRANEQFF TGTGCCAGCAGCCAAGATGGGTTGGGGGCTAGCGGGAGGGCCAATGAGCAGTTCTTC
TRBJ1-4 NA NA TRBV5-1 CASSLSENEKLFF TGCGCCAGCAGCTTGTCGGAGAATGAAAAACTGTTTTTT
TRBJ1-3 TRBD1 NA TRBV19 CASRPQGFGNTIYF TGTGCCAGTCGTCCACAGGGGTTTGGAAACACCATATATTTT
TRBJ1-4 TRBD1 NA TRBV10-1 CASSESGTERLFF TGCGCCAGCAGTGAGTCGGGGACAGAAAGACTGTTTTTT